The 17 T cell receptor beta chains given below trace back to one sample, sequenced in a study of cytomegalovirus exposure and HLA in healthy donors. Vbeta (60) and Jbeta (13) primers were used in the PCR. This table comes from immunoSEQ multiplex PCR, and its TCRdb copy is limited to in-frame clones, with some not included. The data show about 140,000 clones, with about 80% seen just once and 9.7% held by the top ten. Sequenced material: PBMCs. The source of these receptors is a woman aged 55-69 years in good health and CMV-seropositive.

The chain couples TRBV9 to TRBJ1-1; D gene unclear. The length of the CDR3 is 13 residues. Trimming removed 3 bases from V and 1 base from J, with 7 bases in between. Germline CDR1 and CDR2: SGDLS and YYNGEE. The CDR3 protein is CASSAVGNTEAFF. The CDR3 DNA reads TGTGCCAGCAGCGCGGTCGGGAACACTGAAGCTTTCTTT.

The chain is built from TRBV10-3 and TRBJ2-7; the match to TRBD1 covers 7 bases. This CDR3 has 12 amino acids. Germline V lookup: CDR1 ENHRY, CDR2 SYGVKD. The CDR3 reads CAISESLGQPRV. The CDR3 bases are TGTGCCATCAGTGAGTCTTTGGGACAGCCCCGAGTC.

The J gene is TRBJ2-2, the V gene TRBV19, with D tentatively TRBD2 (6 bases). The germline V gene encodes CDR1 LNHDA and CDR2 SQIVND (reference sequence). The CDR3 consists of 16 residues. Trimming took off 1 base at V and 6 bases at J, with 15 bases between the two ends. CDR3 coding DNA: TGTGCCAGTAGTATAGGGTGGGGGGATCTCTCCGGGGAGCTGTTTTTT. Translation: CASSIGWGDLSGELFF.

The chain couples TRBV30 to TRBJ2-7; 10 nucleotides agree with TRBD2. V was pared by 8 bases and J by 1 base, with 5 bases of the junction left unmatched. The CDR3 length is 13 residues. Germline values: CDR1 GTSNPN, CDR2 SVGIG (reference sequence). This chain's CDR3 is CAKREGGSYEQYF. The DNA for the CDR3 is TGTGCCAAGCGGGAGGGAGGGTCCTACGAGCAGTACTTC. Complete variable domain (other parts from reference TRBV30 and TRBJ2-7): SQTIHQWPATLVQPVGSPLSLECTVEGTSNPNLYWYRQAAGRGLQLLFYSVGIGQISSEVPQNLSASRPQDRQFILSSKKLLLSDSGFYLCAKREGGSYEQYFGPGTRLTVT.

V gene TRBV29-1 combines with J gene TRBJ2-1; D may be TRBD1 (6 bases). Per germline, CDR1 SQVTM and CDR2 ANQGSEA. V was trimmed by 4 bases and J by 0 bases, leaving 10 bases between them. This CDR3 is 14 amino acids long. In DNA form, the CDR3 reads TGCAGCGTTGGGGACACCAGCTCCTACAATGAGCAGTTCTTC. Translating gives CSVGDTSSYNEQFF.

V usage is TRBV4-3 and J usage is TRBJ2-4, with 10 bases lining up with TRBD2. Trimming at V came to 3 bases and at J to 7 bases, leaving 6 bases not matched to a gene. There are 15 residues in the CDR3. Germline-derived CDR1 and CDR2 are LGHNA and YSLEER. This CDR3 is CASSQSSGSQNIQYF. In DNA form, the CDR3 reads TGCGCCAGCAGCCAGTCTAGCGGGAGTCAGAACATTCAGTACTTC.

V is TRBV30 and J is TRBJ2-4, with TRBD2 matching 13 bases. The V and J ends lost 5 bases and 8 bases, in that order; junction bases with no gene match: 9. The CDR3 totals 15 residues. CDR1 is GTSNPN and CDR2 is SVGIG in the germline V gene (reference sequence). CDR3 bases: TGTGCCTGGGGAACTAGCGGGAGGGAAAGGGACATTCAGTACTTC. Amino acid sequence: CAWGTSGRERDIQYF.

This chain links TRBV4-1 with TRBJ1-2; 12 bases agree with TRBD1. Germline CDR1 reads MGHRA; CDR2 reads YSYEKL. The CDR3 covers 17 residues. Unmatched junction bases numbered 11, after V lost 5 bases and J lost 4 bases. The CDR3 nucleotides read TGCGCCAGCAGCTGGGCCGGGACAGGGGGCTCCGGCTATGGCTACACCTTC. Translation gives CASSWAGTGGSGYGYTF.

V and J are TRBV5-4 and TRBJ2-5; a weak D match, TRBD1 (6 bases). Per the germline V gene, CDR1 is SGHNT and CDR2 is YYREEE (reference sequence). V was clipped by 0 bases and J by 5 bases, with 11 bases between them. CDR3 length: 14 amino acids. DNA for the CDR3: TGTGCCAGCAGCTTGGTGGGTAGGGGGGAGACCCAGTACTTC. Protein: CASSLVGRGETQYF.

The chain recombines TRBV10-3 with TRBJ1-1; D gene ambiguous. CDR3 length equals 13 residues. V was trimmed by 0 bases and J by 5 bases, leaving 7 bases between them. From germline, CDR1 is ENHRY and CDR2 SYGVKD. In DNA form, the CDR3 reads TGTGCCATCAGTGAGTCGAGGGTGACTGAAGCTTTCTTT. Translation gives CAISESRVTEAFF.

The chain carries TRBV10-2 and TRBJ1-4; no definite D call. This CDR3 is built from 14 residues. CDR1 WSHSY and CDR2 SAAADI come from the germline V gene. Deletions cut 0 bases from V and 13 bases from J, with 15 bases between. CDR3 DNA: TGCGCCAGCAGTGAGTCTTATTCAGTTGGCGGACTGTTTTTT. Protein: CASSESYSVGGLFF.

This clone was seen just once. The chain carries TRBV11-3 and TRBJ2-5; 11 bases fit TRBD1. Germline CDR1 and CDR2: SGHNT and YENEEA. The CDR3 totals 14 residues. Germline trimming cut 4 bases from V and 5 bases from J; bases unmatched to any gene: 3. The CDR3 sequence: CASSSGTGGETQYF. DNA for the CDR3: TGTGCCAGCAGCTCCGGGACAGGGGGGGAGACCCAGTACTTC.

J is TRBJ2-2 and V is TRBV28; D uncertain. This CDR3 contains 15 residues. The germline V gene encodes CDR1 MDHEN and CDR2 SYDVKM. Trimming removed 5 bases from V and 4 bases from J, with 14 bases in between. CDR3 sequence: CASSPYYETTGELFF. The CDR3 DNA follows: TGTGCCAGCAGTCCCTACTACGAGACCACCGGGGAGCTGTTTTTT.

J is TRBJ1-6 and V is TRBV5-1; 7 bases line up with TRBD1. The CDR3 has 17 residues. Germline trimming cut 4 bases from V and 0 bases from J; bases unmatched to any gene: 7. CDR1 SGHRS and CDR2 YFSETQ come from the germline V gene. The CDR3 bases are TGCGCCAGCAGCCCCTGGACAGGCTACTCCTATAATTCACCCCTCCACTTT. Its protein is CASSPWTGYSYNSPLHF.

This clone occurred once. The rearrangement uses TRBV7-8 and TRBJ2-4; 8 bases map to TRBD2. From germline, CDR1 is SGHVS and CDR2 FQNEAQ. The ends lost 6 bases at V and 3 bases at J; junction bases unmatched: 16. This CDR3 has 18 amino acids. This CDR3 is CASSFVGRGVGVKNIQYF. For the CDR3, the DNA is TGTGCCAGCAGTTTCGTAGGGCGGGGGGTAGGAGTCAAAAACATTCAGTACTTC.

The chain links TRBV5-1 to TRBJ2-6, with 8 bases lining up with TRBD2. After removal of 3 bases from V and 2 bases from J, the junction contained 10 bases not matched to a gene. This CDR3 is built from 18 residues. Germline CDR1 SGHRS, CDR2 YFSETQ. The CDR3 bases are TGCGCCAGCAGCTCTCGGGGGGGCGGTGGGACTGGGGCCAACGTCCTGACTTTC. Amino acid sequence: CASSSRGGGGTGANVLTF.

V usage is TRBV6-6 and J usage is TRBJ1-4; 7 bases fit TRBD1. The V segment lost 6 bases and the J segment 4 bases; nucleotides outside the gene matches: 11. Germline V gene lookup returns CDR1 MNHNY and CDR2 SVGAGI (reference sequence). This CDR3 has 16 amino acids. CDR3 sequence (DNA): TGTGCCAGCAGCCCTACCCAGACAGGGCGTAATGAAAAACTGTTTTTT. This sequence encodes CASSPTQTGRNEKLFF.